The 32 T cell receptor beta chains presented below share a single source sample, sequenced in a study of identifying expanded T cells in peripheral blood. Repertoires were generated with immunoSEQ multiplex PCR, while TCRdb's copy carries only in-frame clones and drops some. This table has some 75,000 clones, roughly nine tenths appearing once. Sequencing was performed on blood. The origin of the receptors is a person aged 18-70 years in good health.

This chain links TRBV5-4 with TRBJ2-3; TRBD2 aligns across 9 bases. The CDR3 has 18 residues. CDR1 SGHNT and CDR2 YYREEE come from the germline V gene (reference sequence). V shed 4 bases, J shed 1 base, and the junction held 13 bases outside the gene matches. Here the CDR3 DNA reads TGTGCCAGCAGCCACCCTTCGGTAGCGGGGGCCCGCACAGATACGCAGTATTTT. This translates into CASSHPSVAGARTDTQYF.

The chain couples TRBV7-8 to TRBJ2-2; D gene ambiguous. This CDR3 has 12 residues. The germline V and J ends were trimmed by 1 base and 5 bases, with 2 bases remaining between them. The germline gives CDR1 SGHVS, CDR2 FQNEAQ. DNA for the CDR3: TGTGCCAGCAGCTTAGGTACCGGGGAGCTGTTTTTT. Protein sequence: CASSLGTGELFF.

This chain uses TRBV2 with TRBJ2-4; D may be TRBD1 (5 bases). Germline V gene lookup returns CDR1 SNHLY and CDR2 FYNNEI. The CDR3 spans 16 residues. Trimming pared 7 bases from V and 1 base from J, leaving 17 bases between. The DNA of the CDR3 is TGTGCCAGCATACCAAGGGGCGAAGGGGCCAAAAACATTCAGTACTTC. It translates to CASIPRGEGAKNIQYF. The entire variable domain, with the rest obtained from reference TRBV2 and TRBJ2-4, is as follows: EPEVTQTPSHQVTQMGQEVILRCVPISNHLYFYWYRQILGQKVEFLVSFYNNEISEKSEIFDDQFSVERPDGSNFTLKIRSTKLEDSAMYFCASIPRGEGAKNIQYFGAGTRLSVL.

The rearrangement links TRBV28 to TRBJ2-7, with D unclear. Per the germline V gene, CDR1 is MDHEN and CDR2 is SYDVKM. The germline V and J ends were trimmed by 3 bases and 4 bases, with 10 bases remaining between them. The CDR3 contains 13 residues. This CDR3 reads CASSFGGRYEQYF. CDR3 nucleotide sequence: TGTGCCAGCAGTTTTGGCGGCCGTTACGAGCAGTACTTC.

CDR3 residues: CASSIKSRGDGSYNEQFF. In DNA, the CDR3 is TGTGCCAGTAGTATAAAGTCCCGGGGGGATGGATCCTACAATGAGCAGTTCTTC. The rearrangement uses TRBV19 and TRBJ2-1; TRBD2 matches at 7 bases. The V segment lost 2 bases and the J segment 1 base; nucleotides outside the gene matches: 11. The germline CDR1 and CDR2 sequences are LNHDA and SQIVND (reference sequence). CDR3 length: 18 residues.

The chain carries TRBV2 and TRBJ2-7; D gene uncertain. The V gene lost 5 bases and the J gene lost 2 bases, with 10 bases spanning the gap. The CDR3 runs to 13 residues. Germline V CDR1 and CDR2: SNHLY, FYNNEI. The CDR3 loop reads CASSLRRAYEQYF. CDR3 DNA: TGTGCCAGCAGTTTAAGACGGGCCTACGAGCAGTACTTC. The entire variable domain, with the rest obtained from reference TRBV2 and TRBJ2-7, is as follows: EPEVTQTPSHQVTQMGQEVILRCVPISNHLYFYWYRQILGQKVEFLVSFYNNEISEKSEIFDDQFSVERPDGSNFTLKIRSTKLEDSAMYFCASSLRRAYEQYFGPGTRLTVT.

The chain joins TRBV7-3 to TRBJ2-7; D may be TRBD1 or TRBD2 (5 bases each). Between the trimmed V and J ends, which lost 3 bases and 2 bases, there was a span of 8 bases. Per the germline V gene, CDR1 is SGHTA and CDR2 is FQGTGA. The length of the CDR3 is 13 residues. The CDR3 DNA is TGTGCCAGCAGCTTCGGGGCAACCTACGAGCAGTACTTC. Protein product: CASSFGATYEQYF. The full variable domain, rest sourced from reference TRBV7-3 and TRBJ2-7, is GAGVSQTPSNKVTEKGKYVELRCDPISGHTALYWYRQSLGQGPEFLIYFQGTGAADDSGLPNDRFFAVRPEGSVSTLKIQRTERGDSAVYLCASSFGATYEQYFGPGTRLTVT.

The J gene is TRBJ2-5, the V gene TRBV7-2, with 8 bases matching TRBD2. Germline V lookup: CDR1 SGHTA, CDR2 FQGNSA. Germline trimming cut 2 bases from V and 2 bases from J; bases unmatched to any gene: 4. The CDR3 contains 15 residues. As DNA, the CDR3 is TGTGCCAGCAGCTTATCCGGACTAGCACAAGAGACCCAGTACTTC. Amino acid sequence: CASSLSGLAQETQYF.

The chain has TRBV5-1 and TRBJ2-5, with D possibly being TRBD1 (6 bases). V was clipped by 4 bases and J by 2 bases, with 12 bases between them. The germline CDR1 and CDR2 sequences are SGHRS and YFSETQ. This CDR3 has 14 amino acids. The CDR3: CASSPGTSQETQYF. The CDR3 DNA is TGCGCCAGCAGCCCGGGGACATCTCAAGAGACCCAGTACTTC.

The CDR3 sequence is CASSGPGAQETQYF. The CDR3 DNA follows: TGTGCCAGCAGCGGCCCCGGGGCCCAAGAGACCCAGTACTTC. The chain carries TRBV21-1 and TRBJ2-5. TRBV21-1 is flagged as a pseudogene. This CDR3 spans 14 amino acids.

V is TRBV19 and J is TRBJ1-1; D uncertain. Germline-derived CDR1 and CDR2 are LNHDA and SQIVND (reference sequence). V lost 7 bases to trimming and J lost 4 bases, with 16 bases between them. The CDR3 sequence is 14 residues long. The CDR3 coding sequence is TGTGCCAGTAATGGCCTACAGTTACTCACTGAAGCTTTCTTT. This encodes CASNGLQLLTEAFF.

About this clone itself: One end of the junction varies from germline; a read error may be responsible. This sequence joins TRBV7-2 and TRBJ2-3, with 11 bases lining up with TRBD2. CDR3 length: 15 residues. Looked up from germline, CDR1 is SGHTA and CDR2 is FQGNSA. DNA of the CDR3: TGTGCCAGCAGGTTAGCGGGAGGGCCGGTAGATACGCAGTATTTT. Protein sequence: CASRLAGGPVDTQYF.

This clone was observed once. V and J are TRBV6-1 and TRBJ1-6; D unresolved. The V and J ends lost 8 bases and 6 bases respectively, with 14 bases between them. The length of the CDR3 is 14 residues. Germline V gene data show CDR1 as MNHNS and CDR2 as SASEGT. In nucleotides, the CDR3 is TGTGCCAGCGGTAGGGTCTCCCTTAATTCACCCCTCCACTTT. Encoded protein: CASGRVSLNSPLHF.

The chain has TRBV5-8 and TRBJ2-3; TRBD2 is a possible D gene (5 bases). Germline V CDR1 and CDR2: SGHTS, YDEGEE. The CDR3 runs to 13 residues. Deletions cut 2 bases from V and 4 bases from J, with 8 bases between. The CDR3 nucleotides are TGTGCCAGCAGCTTTCGGGGTGCAGATACGCAGTATTTT. This gives the protein CASSFRGADTQYF.

This clone appeared a single time. J is TRBJ1-1 and V is TRBV19; D is perhaps TRBD1 (5 bases). The germline CDR1 and CDR2 sequences are LNHDA and SQIVND (reference sequence). The CDR3 runs to 16 residues. The germline V and J ends were trimmed by 2 bases and 1 base, with 14 bases remaining between them. The CDR3 spells CASSIRLSQANTEAFF. In nucleotides, the CDR3 is TGTGCCAGTAGTATAAGACTCTCACAGGCGAACACTGAAGCTTTCTTT.

This rearrangement joins TRBV9 to TRBJ1-2; 7 bases align to TRBD1. With 3 bases clipped from V and 4 bases from J, the junction kept 9 bases outside the gene matches. The CDR3 covers 15 residues. CDR1 and CDR2 from the germline V gene are SGDLS and YYNGEE. CDR3 in DNA: TGTGCCAGCAGCGCCACCAGGGACAGACCCTATGGCTACACCTTC. Residues: CASSATRDRPYGYTF. Combining the CDR3 with reference TRBV9 and TRBJ1-2 gives the whole variable domain DSGVTQTPKHLITATGQRVTLRCSPRSGDLSVYWYQQSLDQGLQFLIQYYNGEERAKGNILERFSAQQFPDLHSELNLSSLELGDSALYFCASSATRDRPYGYTFGSGTRLTVV.

V and J are TRBV7-2 and TRBJ2-3; TRBD2 matches at 11 bases. This CDR3 region has 17 residues. V lost 5 bases, J lost 0 bases, and 7 bases stayed unmatched. Germline V CDR1 and CDR2: SGHTA, FQGNSA. Here the CDR3 reads CASSQRTSGLSTDTQYF. Here the CDR3 DNA reads TGTGCCAGCAGCCAGAGGACTAGCGGGTTGAGCACAGATACGCAGTATTTT.

This chain uses TRBV7-6 with TRBJ2-3; D is unresolved. Trimming pared 4 bases from V and 1 base from J, leaving 6 bases between. The CDR3 has 13 residues. The germline CDR1 and CDR2 sequences are SGHVS and FNYEAQ. DNA of the CDR3: TGTGCCAGCAGCTCTTGGGGCACAGATACGCAGTATTTT. This codes for CASSSWGTDTQYF. Based on the CDR3 plus reference TRBV7-6 and TRBJ2-3, the full variable domain is GAGVSQSPRYKVTKRGQDVALRCDPISGHVSLYWYRQALGQGPEFLTYFNYEAQQDKSGLPNDRFSAERPEGSISTLTIQRTEQRDSAMYRCASSSWGTDTQYFGPGTRLTVL.

This chain links TRBV27 with TRBJ2-2, with D tentatively TRBD1 (5 bases). Germline CDR1 reads MNHEY; CDR2 reads SMNVEV (reference sequence). The CDR3 consists of 16 residues. V gave up 0 bases and J gave up 3 bases, with 11 bases separating them. The CDR3 region has the DNA TGTGCCAGCAGTTTATCAGGGGTCGCCTACACCGGGGAGCTGTTTTTT. This encodes CASSLSGVAYTGELFF.

The chain uses TRBV19 and TRBJ2-1; tentatively, D is TRBD1 (5 bases). Germline CDR1 and CDR2: LNHDA and SQIVND (reference sequence). This CDR3 region has 13 residues. The ends were cut back, 3 bases at V and 5 bases at J, with 8 bases in the middle. This CDR3 reads CASSIDRDNEQFF. The CDR3, as DNA: TGTGCCAGTAGTATCGACAGAGACAATGAGCAGTTCTTC. Full variable domain (remainder filled in from reference TRBV19 and TRBJ2-1): DGGITQSPKYLFRKEGQNVTLSCEQNLNHDAMYWYRQDPGQGLRLIYYSQIVNDFQKGDIAEGYSVSREKKESFPLTVTSAQKNPTAFYLCASSIDRDNEQFFGPGTRLTVL.

The CDR3 sequence is CASSLGSYEQYF. CDR3 coding DNA: TGTGCCAGCAGCTTAGGCTCCTACGAGCAGTACTTC. This chain joins TRBV11-2 and TRBJ2-7; D ambiguous. The V gene lost 1 base and the J gene lost 0 bases, with 1 base spanning the gap. The CDR3 contains 12 residues. The germline CDR1 and CDR2 sequences are SGHAT and FQNNGV.

The CDR3 reads CASSLAGLAGGTEQFF. DNA for the CDR3: TGCGCCAGCAGCTTGGCCGGGCTAGCGGGAGGTACTGAGCAGTTCTTC. The chain has TRBV5-1 and TRBJ2-1, with 11 bases lining up with TRBD2. This CDR3 spans 16 amino acids. V trimming: 0 bases; J trimming: 9 bases; junction bases outside the gene matches: 8. CDR1 SGHRS and CDR2 YFSETQ come from the germline V gene.

The V call is TRBV27, the J call TRBJ2-3; no definite D call. CDR1 MNHEY and CDR2 SMNVEV come from the germline V gene (reference sequence). Trimming cost V 3 bases and J 4 bases, with 11 bases left between them. This CDR3 comprises 14 residues. Here the CDR3 reads CASSFIGPADTQYF. CDR3 bases: TGTGCCAGCAGTTTTATCGGACCCGCAGATACGCAGTATTTT.

This chain connects TRBV20-1 to TRBJ1-1, with TRBD1 matching 7 bases. V lost 3 bases, J lost 9 bases, and 4 bases stayed unmatched. In germline, CDR1 is DFQATT, CDR2 SNEGSKA (reference sequence). The length of the CDR3 is 11 residues. The CDR3 region is CSARAGQKAFF. In DNA, the CDR3 is TGCAGTGCTAGGGCGGGACAGAAAGCTTTCTTT.

On this clone itself: A read error may produce the germline difference seen at one junction end. This sample also contains other DNA sequences that code for the same CDR3. The genes are TRBV7-2 and TRBJ1-2; 8 bases map to TRBD1. Germline CDR1 reads SGHTA; CDR2 reads FQGNSA. The CDR3 runs 14 residues. CDR3 bases: TGCGCCAGCAGCGCGGACAGGGCCGTCTATGGCTACACCTTC. Encoded protein: CASSADRAVYGYTF.

This chain links TRBV6-6 with TRBJ1-4; 7 bases align to TRBD1. Germline trimming cut 6 bases from V and 6 bases from J; bases unmatched to any gene: 7. Germline-derived CDR1 and CDR2 are MNHNY and SVGAGI (reference sequence). CDR3 length equals 14 residues. The CDR3, as DNA: TGTGCCAGCAGCGACGGAGGGGGCTATGAAAAACTGTTTTTT. It encodes CASSDGGGYEKLFF.

The DNA of the CDR3 is TGTGCCAGCTCACCGCGGACAGGCGATCTCACAGATACGCAGTATTTT. The encoded protein is CASSPRTGDLTDTQYF. This rearrangement joins TRBV18 to TRBJ2-3; 7 nucleotides line up with TRBD1. Per the germline V gene, CDR1 is KGHSH and CDR2 is LQKENI. Losses at the gene ends were 3 bases for V and 2 bases for J; bases not matched to a gene: 8. The CDR3 runs to 16 residues.

This chain connects TRBV5-1 to TRBJ2-1; D is uncertain. The CDR3 length is 13 residues. With 0 bases removed from V and 5 bases from J, the gap between germline ends came to 6 bases. The germline V gene has CDR1 SGHRS and CDR2 YFSETQ. CDR3 residues: CASSLVPNNEQFF. The CDR3 region has the DNA TGCGCCAGCAGCTTGGTGCCAAACAATGAGCAGTTCTTC.

The chain employs TRBV30 and TRBJ1-3; D remains ambiguous. CDR3 length: 15 residues. V was cut by 2 bases and J by 2 bases, with 13 bases left in between. Per the germline V gene, CDR1 is GTSNPN and CDR2 is SVGIG (reference sequence). This CDR3 is CAWSFGVEAGNTIYF. Written as DNA, the CDR3 is TGTGCCTGGAGTTTTGGGGTAGAGGCTGGAAACACCATATATTTT.

The CDR3 region is CASSQSGAGSYNEQFF. For the CDR3, the DNA is TGCGCCAGCAGCCAAAGCGGGGCAGGGTCTTACAATGAGCAGTTCTTC. This chain links TRBV4-1 with TRBJ2-1; 7 nucleotides line up with TRBD2. Per the germline V gene, CDR1 is MGHRA and CDR2 is YSYEKL. The CDR3 totals 16 residues. V gave up 2 bases and J gave up 4 bases; unmatched junction bases: 8.

This chain connects TRBV19 to TRBJ1-1; possibly TRBD1 for D (5 bases). Germline V CDR1 and CDR2: LNHDA, SQIVND (reference sequence). The CDR3 has 16 residues. Trimming took off 6 bases at V and 0 bases at J, with 17 bases between the two ends. CDR3 DNA sequence: TGTGCCAGTAGCTCAATCGGGACGCTGATGAACACTGAAGCTTTCTTT. Protein: CASSSIGTLMNTEAFF.

This clone has a handful of counts. The genes are TRBV2 and TRBJ1-5, with 9 positions matching TRBD1. CDR3 size: 15 residues. Trimming took 8 bases from V and 6 from J; bases not matched to a gene: 11. Germline V CDR1 and CDR2: SNHLY, FYNNEI. The CDR3 sequence: CASGEQGASSQPQHF. The CDR3 DNA reads as TGTGCCAGCGGAGAACAGGGGGCGTCGAGTCAGCCCCAGCATTTT. The full variable domain, with the rest looked up from reference TRBV2 and TRBJ1-5, is EPEVTQTPSHQVTQMGQEVILRCVPISNHLYFYWYRQILGQKVEFLVSFYNNEISEKSEIFDDQFSVERPDGSNFTLKIRSTKLEDSAMYFCASGEQGASSQPQHFGDGTRLSIL.